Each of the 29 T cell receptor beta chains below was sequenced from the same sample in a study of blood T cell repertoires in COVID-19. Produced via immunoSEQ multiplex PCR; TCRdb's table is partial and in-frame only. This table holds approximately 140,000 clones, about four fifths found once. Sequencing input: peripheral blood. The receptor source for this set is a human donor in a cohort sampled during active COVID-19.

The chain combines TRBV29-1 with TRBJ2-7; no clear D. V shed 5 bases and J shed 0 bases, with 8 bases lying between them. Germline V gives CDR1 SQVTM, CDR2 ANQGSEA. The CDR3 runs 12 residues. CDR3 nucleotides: TGCAGCGTTATGGAGAGCTCCTACGAGCAGTACTTC. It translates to CSVMESSYEQYF.

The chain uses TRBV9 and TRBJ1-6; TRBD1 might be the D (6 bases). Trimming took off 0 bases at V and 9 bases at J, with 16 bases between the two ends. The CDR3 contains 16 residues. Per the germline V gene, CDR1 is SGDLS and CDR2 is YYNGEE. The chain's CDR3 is CASSVDLQGSGSPLHF. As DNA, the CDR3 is TGTGCCAGCAGCGTAGACCTACAGGGTTCGGGTTCACCCCTCCACTTT. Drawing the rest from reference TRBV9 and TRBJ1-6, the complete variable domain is DSGVTQTPKHLITATGQRVTLRCSPRSGDLSVYWYQQSLDQGLQFLIQYYNGEERAKGNILERFSAQQFPDLHSELNLSSLELGDSALYFCASSVDLQGSGSPLHFGNGTRLTVT.

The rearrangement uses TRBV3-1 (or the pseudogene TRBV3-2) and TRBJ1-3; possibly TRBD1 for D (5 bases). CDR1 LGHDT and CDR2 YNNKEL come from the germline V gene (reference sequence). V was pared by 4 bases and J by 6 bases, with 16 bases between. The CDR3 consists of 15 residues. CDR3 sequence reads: CASSLGRGEANTIYF. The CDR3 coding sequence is TGTGCCAGCAGCCTTGGACGGGGGGAAGCAAACACCATATATTTT.

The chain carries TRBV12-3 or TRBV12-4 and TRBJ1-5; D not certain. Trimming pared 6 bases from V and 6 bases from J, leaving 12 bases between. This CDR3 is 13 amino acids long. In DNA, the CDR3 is TGTGCCAGCAGCCCGCCGGCAGGTCAGCCCCAGCATTTT. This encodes CASSPPAGQPQHF.

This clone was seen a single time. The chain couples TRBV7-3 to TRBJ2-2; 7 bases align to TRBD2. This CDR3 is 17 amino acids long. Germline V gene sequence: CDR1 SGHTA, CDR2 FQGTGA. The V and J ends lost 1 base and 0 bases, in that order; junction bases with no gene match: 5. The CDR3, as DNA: TGTGCCAGCAGCTTAAGGGCCCGGGGGGCGAACACCGGGGAGCTGTTTTTT. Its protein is CASSLRARGANTGELFF.

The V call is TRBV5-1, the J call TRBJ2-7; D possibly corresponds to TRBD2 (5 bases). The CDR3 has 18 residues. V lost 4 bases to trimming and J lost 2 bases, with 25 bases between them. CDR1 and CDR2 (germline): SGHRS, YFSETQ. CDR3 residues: CASSPAAPELRVPYEQYF. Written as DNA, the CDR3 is TGCGCCAGCAGCCCCGCAGCTCCAGAATTGCGGGTTCCCTACGAGCAGTACTTC.

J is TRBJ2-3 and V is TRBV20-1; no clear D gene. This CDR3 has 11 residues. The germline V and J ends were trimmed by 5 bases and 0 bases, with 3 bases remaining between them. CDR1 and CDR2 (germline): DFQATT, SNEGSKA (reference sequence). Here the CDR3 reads CSAHSTDTQYF. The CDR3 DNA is TGCAGTGCTCATAGCACAGATACGCAGTATTTT.

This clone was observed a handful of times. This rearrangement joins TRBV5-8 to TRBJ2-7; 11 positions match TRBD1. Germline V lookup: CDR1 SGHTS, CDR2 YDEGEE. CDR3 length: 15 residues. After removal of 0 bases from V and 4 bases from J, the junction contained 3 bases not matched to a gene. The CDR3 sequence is CASSLAGTGGYEQYF. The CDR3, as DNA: TGTGCCAGCAGCTTGGCTGGGACAGGGGGTTACGAGCAGTACTTC.

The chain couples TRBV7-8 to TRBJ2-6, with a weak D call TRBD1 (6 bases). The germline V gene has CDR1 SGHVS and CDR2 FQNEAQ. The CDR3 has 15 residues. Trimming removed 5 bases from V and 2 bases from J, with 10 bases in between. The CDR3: CASSLRGAGANVLTF. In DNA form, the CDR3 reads TGTGCCAGCAGCCTCAGGGGAGCTGGGGCCAACGTCCTGACTTTC.

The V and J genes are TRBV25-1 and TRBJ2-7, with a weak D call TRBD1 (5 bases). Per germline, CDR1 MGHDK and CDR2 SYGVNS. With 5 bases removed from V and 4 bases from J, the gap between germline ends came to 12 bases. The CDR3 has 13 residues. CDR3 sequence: CASSPQGVYEQYF. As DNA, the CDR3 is TGTGCCAGCAGTCCCCAGGGTGTTTACGAGCAGTACTTC.

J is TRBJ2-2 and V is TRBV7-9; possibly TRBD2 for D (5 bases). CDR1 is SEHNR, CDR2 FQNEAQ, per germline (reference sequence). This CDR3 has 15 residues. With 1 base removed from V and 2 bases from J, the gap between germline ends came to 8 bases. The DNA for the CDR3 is TGTGCCAGCAGCTTAGGACGGGGTAACACCGGGGAGCTGTTTTTT. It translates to CASSLGRGNTGELFF.

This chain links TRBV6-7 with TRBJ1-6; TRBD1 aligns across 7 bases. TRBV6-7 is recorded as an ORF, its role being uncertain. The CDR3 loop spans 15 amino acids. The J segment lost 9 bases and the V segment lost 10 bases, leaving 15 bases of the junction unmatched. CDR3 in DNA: TGTGCCACCTCGTGGGGCAGGGGGACAAGTTCACCCCTCCACTTT. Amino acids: CATSWGRGTSSPLHF.

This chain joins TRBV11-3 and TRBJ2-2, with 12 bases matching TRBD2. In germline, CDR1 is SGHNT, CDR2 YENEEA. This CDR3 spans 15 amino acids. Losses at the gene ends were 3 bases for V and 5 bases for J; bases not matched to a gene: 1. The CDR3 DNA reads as TGTGCCAGCAGCTTCACTAGCGGGAGGACCGGGGAGCTGTTTTTT. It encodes CASSFTSGRTGELFF. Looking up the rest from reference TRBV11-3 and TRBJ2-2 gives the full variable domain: EAGVVQSPRYKIIEKKQPVAFWCNPISGHNTLYWYLQNLGQGPELLIRYENEEAVDDSQLPKDRFSAERLKGVDSTLKIQPAELGDSAVYLCASSFTSGRTGELFFGEGSRLTVL.

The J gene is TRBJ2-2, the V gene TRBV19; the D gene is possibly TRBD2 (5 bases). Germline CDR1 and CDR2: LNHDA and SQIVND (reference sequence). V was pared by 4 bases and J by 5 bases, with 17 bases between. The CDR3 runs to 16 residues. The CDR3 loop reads CASSSLAVWRTGELFF. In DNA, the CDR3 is TGTGCCAGTAGTAGCCTTGCCGTATGGAGGACCGGGGAGCTGTTTTTT.

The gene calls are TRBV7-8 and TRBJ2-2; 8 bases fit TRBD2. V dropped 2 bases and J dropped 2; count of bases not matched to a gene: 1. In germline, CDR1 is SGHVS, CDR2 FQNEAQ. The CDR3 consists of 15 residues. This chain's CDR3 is CASSLTSGNTGELFF. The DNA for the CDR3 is TGTGCCAGCAGCTTAACTAGCGGTAACACCGGGGAGCTGTTTTTT. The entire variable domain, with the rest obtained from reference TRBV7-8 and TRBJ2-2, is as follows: GAGVSQSPRYKVAKRGQDVALRCDPISGHVSLFWYQQALGQGPEFLTYFQNEAQLDKSGLPSDRFFAERPEGSVSTLKIQRTQQEDSAVYLCASSLTSGNTGELFFGEGSRLTVL.

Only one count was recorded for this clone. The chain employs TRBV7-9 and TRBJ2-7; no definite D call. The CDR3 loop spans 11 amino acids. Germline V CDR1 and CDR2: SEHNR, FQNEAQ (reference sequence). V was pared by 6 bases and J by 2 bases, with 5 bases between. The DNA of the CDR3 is TGTGCCAGCAGTCCAGCCTACGAGCAGTACTTC. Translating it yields CASSPAYEQYF.

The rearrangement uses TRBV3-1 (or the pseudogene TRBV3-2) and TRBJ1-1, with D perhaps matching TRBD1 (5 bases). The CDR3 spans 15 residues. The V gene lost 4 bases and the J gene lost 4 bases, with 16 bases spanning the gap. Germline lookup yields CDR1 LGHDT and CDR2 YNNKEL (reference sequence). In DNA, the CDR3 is TGTGCCAGCAGCCTGCCAGGGAATTGGGGCACTGAAGCTTTCTTT. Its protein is CASSLPGNWGTEAFF.

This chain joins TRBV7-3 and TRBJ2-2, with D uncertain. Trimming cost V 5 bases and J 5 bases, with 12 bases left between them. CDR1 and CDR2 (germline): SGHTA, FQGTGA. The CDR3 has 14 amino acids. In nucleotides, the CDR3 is TGTGCCAGCAGCCTCCCTATAGTAACCGGGGAGCTGTTTTTT. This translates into CASSLPIVTGELFF. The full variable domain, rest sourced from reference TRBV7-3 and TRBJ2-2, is GAGVSQTPSNKVTEKGKYVELRCDPISGHTALYWYRQSLGQGPEFLIYFQGTGAADDSGLPNDRFFAVRPEGSVSTLKIQRTERGDSAVYLCASSLPIVTGELFFGEGSRLTVL.

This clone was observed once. The CDR3 reads CASSSPGSPMGNTIYF. CDR3 coding DNA: TGTGCCAGCAGTTCCCCGGGGAGTCCGATGGGAAACACCATATATTTT. The chain has TRBV6-5 and TRBJ1-3; unclear D gene. The CDR3 extends over 16 amino acids. Per the germline V gene, CDR1 is MNHEY and CDR2 is SVGAGI. Trimming removed 4 bases at V and 4 bases at J, with 17 bases between.

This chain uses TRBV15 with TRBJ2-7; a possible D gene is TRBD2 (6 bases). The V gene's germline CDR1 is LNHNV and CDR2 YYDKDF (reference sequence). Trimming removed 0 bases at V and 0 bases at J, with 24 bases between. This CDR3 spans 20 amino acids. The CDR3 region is CATSRDTLPDFSGLSYEQYF. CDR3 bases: TGTGCCACCAGCAGAGATACCCTCCCCGATTTTAGCGGACTCTCCTACGAGCAGTACTTC.

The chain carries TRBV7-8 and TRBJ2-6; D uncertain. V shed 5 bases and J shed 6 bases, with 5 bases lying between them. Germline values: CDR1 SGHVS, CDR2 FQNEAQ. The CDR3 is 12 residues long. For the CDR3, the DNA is TGTGCCAGCAGCCCTATGGCCAACGTCCTGACTTTC. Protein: CASSPMANVLTF.

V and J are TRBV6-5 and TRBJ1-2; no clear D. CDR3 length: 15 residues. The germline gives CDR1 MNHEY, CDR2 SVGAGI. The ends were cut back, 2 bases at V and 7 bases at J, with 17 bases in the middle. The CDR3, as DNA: TGTGCCAGCAGTTACCTCGGTCAGCCTCGGGGTGGCTACACCTTC. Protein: CASSYLGQPRGGYTF.

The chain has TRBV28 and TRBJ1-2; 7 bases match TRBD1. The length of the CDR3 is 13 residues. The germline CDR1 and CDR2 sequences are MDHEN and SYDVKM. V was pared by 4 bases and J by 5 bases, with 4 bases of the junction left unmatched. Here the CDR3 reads CASSSGTAYGYTF. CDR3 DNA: TGTGCCAGCAGTTCCGGGACAGCTTATGGCTACACCTTC.

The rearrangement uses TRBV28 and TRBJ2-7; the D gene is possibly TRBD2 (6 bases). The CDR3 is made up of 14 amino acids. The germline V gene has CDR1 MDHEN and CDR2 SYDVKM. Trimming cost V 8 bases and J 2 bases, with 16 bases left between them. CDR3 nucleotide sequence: TGTGCCAGCGGCAAGGGCGGGAATCCCTACGAGCAGTACTTC. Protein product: CASGKGGNPYEQYF.

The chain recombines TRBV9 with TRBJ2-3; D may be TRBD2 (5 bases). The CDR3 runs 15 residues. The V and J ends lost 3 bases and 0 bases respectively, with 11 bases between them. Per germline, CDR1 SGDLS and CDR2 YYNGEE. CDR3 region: CASSESGTSTDTQYF. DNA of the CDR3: TGTGCCAGCAGCGAAAGCGGAACTAGCACAGATACGCAGTATTTT.

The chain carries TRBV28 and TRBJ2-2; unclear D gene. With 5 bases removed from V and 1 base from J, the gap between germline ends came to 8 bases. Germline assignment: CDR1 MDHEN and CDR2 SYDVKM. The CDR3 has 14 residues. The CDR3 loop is CASSPPQNTGELFF. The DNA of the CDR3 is TGTGCCAGCAGTCCCCCCCAGAACACCGGGGAGCTGTTTTTT. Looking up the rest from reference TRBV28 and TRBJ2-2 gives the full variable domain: DVKVTQSSRYLVKRTGEKVFLECVQDMDHENMFWYRQDPGLGLRLIYFSYDVKMKEKGDIPEGYSVSREKKERFSLILESASTNQTSMYLCASSPPQNTGELFFGEGSRLTVL.

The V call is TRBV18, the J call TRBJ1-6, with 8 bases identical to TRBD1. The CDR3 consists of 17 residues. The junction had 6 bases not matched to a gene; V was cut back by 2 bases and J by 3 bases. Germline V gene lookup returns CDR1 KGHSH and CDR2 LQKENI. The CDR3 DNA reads TGTGCCAGCTCACCAGTACAGGGGGGTCTCTATAATTCACCCCTCCACTTT. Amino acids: CASSPVQGGLYNSPLHF. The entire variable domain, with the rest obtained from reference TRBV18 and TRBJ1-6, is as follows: NAGVMQNPRHLVRRRGQEARLRCSPMKGHSHVYWYRQLPEEGLKFMVYLQKENIIDESGMPKERFSAEFPKEGPSILRIQQVVRGDSAAYFCASSPVQGGLYNSPLHFGNGTRLTVT.

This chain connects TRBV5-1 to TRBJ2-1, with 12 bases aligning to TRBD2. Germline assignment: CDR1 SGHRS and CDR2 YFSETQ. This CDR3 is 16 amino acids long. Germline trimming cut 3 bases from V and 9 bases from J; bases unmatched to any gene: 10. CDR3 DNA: TGCGCCAGCAGCTCACTAGCGACTAGCGGGAGCGGTGAGCAGTTCTTC. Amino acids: CASSSLATSGSGEQFF.

The CDR3 loop is CASSTGLAGHEQFF. In nucleotides, the CDR3 is TGTGCCAGCAGCACGGGACTAGCGGGACATGAGCAGTTCTTC. V gene TRBV14 combines with J gene TRBJ2-1; TRBD2 matches 13 bases. Losses at the gene ends were 5 bases for V and 8 bases for J; bases not matched to a gene: 3. The CDR3 is 14 residues long. Germline assignment: CDR1 SGHDN and CDR2 FVKESK.